These 23 T cell receptor beta chains were sequenced from one sample in a study of blood T cell repertoires in COVID-19. Profiling relied on immunoSEQ multiplex PCR, and the TCRdb table lists in-frame clones only, not all of them. The profile shows some 400,000 clones, approximately 91% of them singletons. Sequenced material: PBMCs or T cells enriched from blood (not recorded which). The receptors shown here come from a woman in her thirties or forties who had been exposed to COVID-19.

The gene calls are TRBV19 and TRBJ2-3, with 10 bases matching TRBD1. This CDR3 spans 14 amino acids. Germline lookup yields CDR1 LNHDA and CDR2 SQIVND (reference sequence). Trimming took 10 bases from V and 4 from J; bases not matched to a gene: 8. The CDR3 is CATKPGQGPDTQYF. Here the CDR3 DNA reads TGTGCCACCAAGCCGGGACAGGGGCCAGATACGCAGTATTTT.

This clone was observed once. The chain recombines TRBV5-1 with TRBJ2-7; D is unresolved. The ends were cut back, 0 bases at V and 3 bases at J, with 7 bases in the middle. There are 13 residues in the CDR3. Germline assignment: CDR1 SGHRS and CDR2 YFSETQ. The CDR3 sequence: CASSLARYYEQYF. DNA of the CDR3: TGCGCCAGCAGCTTGGCCAGGTACTACGAGCAGTACTTC.

Here the CDR3 reads CASSFIGSSREQYF. CDR3 nucleotide sequence: TGTGCCAGCAGCTTTATCGGGTCTTCTAGGGAGCAGTACTTC. The chain couples TRBV5-5 to TRBJ2-7; unclear D gene. The V gene lost 2 bases and the J gene lost 7 bases, with 16 bases spanning the gap. The CDR3 length is 14 residues. Germline-derived CDR1 and CDR2 are SGHKS and YYEKEE (reference sequence).

This clone was seen once. The chain links TRBV5-6 to TRBJ2-6, with D possibly TRBD1 on 6 matching bases. The V end lost 4 bases, the J end lost 2 bases, and 19 bases lay between the germline ends. The germline gives CDR1 SGHDT, CDR2 YYEEEE. The CDR3 is made up of 18 amino acids. This chain's CDR3 is CASSPGQPTDAGANVLTF. The CDR3 DNA sequence: TGTGCCAGCAGCCCAGGACAGCCGACGGATGCTGGGGCCAACGTCCTGACTTTC.

V is TRBV24-1 and J is TRBJ2-2, with unresolved D. Trimming took off 1 base at V and 3 bases at J, with 11 bases between the two ends. Germline V gene sequence: CDR1 KGHDR, CDR2 SFDVKD. This CDR3 comprises 16 residues. CDR3 DNA sequence: TGTGCCACCAGTGATTTTTCCAACAGATACACCGGGGAGCTGTTTTTT. Amino acid sequence: CATSDFSNRYTGELFF.

This clone was seen once. The rearrangement uses TRBV12-3 or TRBV12-4 and TRBJ1-2, with D possibly TRBD1 on 6 matching bases. The CDR3 contains 12 residues. V was trimmed by 3 bases and J by 5 bases, leaving 7 bases between them. The CDR3 sequence is CASSLGAYGYTF. The CDR3 DNA follows: TGTGCCAGCAGTTTGGGGGCTTATGGCTACACCTTC.

This chain links TRBV19 with TRBJ2-1; TRBD2 agrees at 8 bases. The CDR3 sequence is 14 residues long. V trimming: 5 bases; J trimming: 6 bases; junction bases outside the gene matches: 6. Looked up from germline, CDR1 is LNHDA and CDR2 is SQIVND (reference sequence). This CDR3 is CASSRGGDRNEQFF. In nucleotides, the CDR3 is TGTGCCAGTAGTCGGGGGGGAGACCGCAATGAGCAGTTCTTC.

The chain carries TRBV10-3 and TRBJ1-5; 8 bases are a match to TRBD1. The junction had 4 bases not matched to a gene; V was cut back by 10 bases and J by 2 bases. The CDR3 has 13 residues. From germline, CDR1 is ENHRY and CDR2 SYGVKD. This chain's CDR3 is CATQGGGNQPQHF. CDR3 nucleotide sequence: TGTGCCACACAGGGGGGAGGCAATCAGCCCCAGCATTTT.

V and J are TRBV7-2 and TRBJ2-3; a possible D gene is TRBD2 (7 bases). Trimming took off 5 bases at V and 2 bases at J, with 17 bases between the two ends. The CDR3 totals 16 residues. Per germline, CDR1 SGHTA and CDR2 FQGNSA. CDR3 amino acids: CASSGGGAGYTDTQYF. The CDR3 coding sequence is TGTGCCAGCAGCGGAGGGGGGGCTGGATACACAGATACGCAGTATTTT.

The chain uses TRBV2 and TRBJ2-3; 7 nucleotides align to TRBD1. This CDR3 contains 15 residues. Germline CDR1 is SNHLY and CDR2 is FYNNEI. The V gene end was trimmed by 6 bases and the J gene end by 0 bases; junction bases not matched to a gene: 6. This CDR3 reads CASRGTAYSTDTQYF. CDR3 DNA: TGTGCCAGCAGAGGGACAGCTTATAGCACAGATACGCAGTATTTT.

V and J are TRBV2 and TRBJ1-2; D is perhaps TRBD1 (6 bases). Germline V gives CDR1 SNHLY, CDR2 FYNNEI. The CDR3 length is 11 residues. Trimming pared 5 bases from V and 13 bases from J, leaving 14 bases between. The CDR3 DNA reads as TGTGCCAGCAGTACAGGGTCCACGAGCACCTTC. It yields the protein CASSTGSTSTF.

The J gene is TRBJ2-7, the V gene TRBV25-1; a possible D gene is TRBD1 (5 bases). The CDR3 runs to 14 residues. Trimming pared 7 bases from V and 0 bases from J, leaving 13 bases between. Germline-derived CDR1 and CDR2 are MGHDK and SYGVNS. Here the CDR3 reads CASTGRGHSYEQYF. As DNA, the CDR3 is TGTGCCAGCACGGGCCGCGGACACTCCTACGAGCAGTACTTC.

This clone was observed once. The CDR3 spells CASSLVGQGNSPLHF. The CDR3 nucleotides are TGTGCCAGCAGCTTAGTGGGACAGGGGAATTCACCCCTCCACTTT. V and J are TRBV11-3 and TRBJ1-6; 10 bases agree with TRBD1. Germline CDR1 reads SGHNT; CDR2 reads YENEEA. The V gene end was trimmed by 1 base and the J gene end by 7 bases; junction bases not matched to a gene: 1. There are 15 residues in the CDR3.

This chain connects TRBV7-9 to TRBJ2-3, with D tentatively TRBD1 (5 bases). V dropped 5 bases and J dropped 4 bases, with 19 bases sitting between them. The CDR3 loop spans 16 amino acids. Looked up from germline, CDR1 is SEHNR and CDR2 is FQNEAQ (reference sequence). CDR3 nucleotide sequence: TGTGCCAGCAGCGATGGGCCGGGCAGGGTCGCAGATACGCAGTATTTT. Protein product: CASSDGPGRVADTQYF. The full variable domain, completed using reference TRBV7-9 and TRBJ2-3, is DTGVSQNPRHKITKRGQNVTFRCDPISEHNRLYWYRQTLGQGPEFLTYFQNEAQLEKSRLLSDRFSAERPKGSFSTLEIQRTEQGDSAMYLCASSDGPGRVADTQYFGPGTRLTVL.

This sequence joins TRBV30 and TRBJ2-2; no definite D call. Germline CDR1 and CDR2: GTSNPN and SVGIG (reference sequence). The CDR3 is made up of 11 amino acids. The V gene lost 1 base and the J gene lost 7 bases, with 4 bases spanning the gap. This CDR3 reads CAWSAVGELFF. For the CDR3, the DNA is TGTGCCTGGAGTGCGGTCGGGGAGCTGTTTTTT.

The chain is built from TRBV10-3 and TRBJ2-5, with 11 bases lining up with TRBD2. Germline trimming cut 5 bases from V and 4 bases from J; bases unmatched to any gene: 6. Germline V CDR1 and CDR2: ENHRY, SYGVKD. The CDR3 runs 15 residues. In nucleotides, the CDR3 is TGTGCCATCAGTCCTAGCGGGGGGTCTCGAGAGACCCAGTACTTC. This translates into CAISPSGGSRETQYF.

The V call is TRBV7-2, the J call TRBJ2-3; D is undetermined. V lost 1 base and J lost 4, with 15 bases in between. From germline, CDR1 is SGHTA and CDR2 FQGNSA. There are 16 residues in the CDR3. The CDR3 DNA sequence: TGTGCCAGCAGCTTAGGGGCCATATTCATCGCAGATACGCAGTATTTT. This sequence encodes CASSLGAIFIADTQYF. The entire variable domain, with the rest obtained from reference TRBV7-2 and TRBJ2-3, is as follows: GAGVSQSPSNKVTEKGKDVELRCDPISGHTALYWYRQSLGQGLEFLIYFQGNSAPDKSGLPSDRFSAERTGGSVSTLTIQRTQQEDSAVYLCASSLGAIFIADTQYFGPGTRLTVL.

The J gene is TRBJ1-6, the V gene TRBV14, with D uncertain. Germline CDR1 is SGHDN and CDR2 is FVKESK. The CDR3 consists of 14 residues. Trimming took 4 bases from V and 8 from J, leaving 12 bases between them. The DNA for the CDR3 is TGTGCCAGCAGCCCCCGGAGGGTTGATTCACCCCTCCACTTT. Its translation: CASSPRRVDSPLHF.

This clone was seen ten or more times. The chain carries TRBV19 and TRBJ2-1, with a possible D match to TRBD2 (5 bases). Germline CDR1 is LNHDA and CDR2 is SQIVND (reference sequence). With 7 bases removed from V and 1 base from J, the gap between germline ends came to 14 bases. CDR3 length: 15 residues. The DNA of the CDR3 is TGTGCCAGTATCCCTGATCGGGGATCCTACAATGAGCAGTTCTTC. Translating gives CASIPDRGSYNEQFF.

CDR3 coding DNA: TGTGCCAGCAGCTTGTTGCGGGGGGCCTATAATTCACCCCTCCACTTT. This translates into CASSLLRGAYNSPLHF. J is TRBJ1-6 and V is TRBV5-6, with D perhaps TRBD1 (5 bases). V was shortened by 1 base and J by 2 bases, with 10 bases between the two germline ends. The CDR3 extends over 16 amino acids. The germline CDR1 and CDR2 sequences are SGHDT and YYEEEE. The full variable domain, completed using reference TRBV5-6 and TRBJ1-6, is DAGVTQSPTHLIKTRGQQVTLRCSPKSGHDTVSWYQQALGQGPQFIFQYYEEEERQRGNFPDRFSGHQFPNYSSELNVNALLLGDSALYLCASSLLRGAYNSPLHFGNGTRLTVT.

The V gene is TRBV2, the J gene TRBJ1-4, with 12 bases matching TRBD1. Per germline, CDR1 SNHLY and CDR2 FYNNEI. The CDR3 is made up of 14 amino acids. V lost 7 bases, J lost 12 bases, and 9 bases stayed unmatched. The CDR3 sequence: CASNRDRGLAELFF. The CDR3 nucleotides read TGTGCCAGCAACCGGGACAGGGGGCTTGCGGAACTGTTTTTT. Filled out from reference TRBV2 and TRBJ1-4, the complete variable domain reads EPEVTQTPSHQVTQMGQEVILRCVPISNHLYFYWYRQILGQKVEFLVSFYNNEISEKSEIFDDQFSVERPDGSNFTLKIRSTKLEDSAMYFCASNRDRGLAELFFGSGTQLSVL.

This chain links TRBV13 with TRBJ2-3; D gene unclear. This CDR3 is built from 15 residues. V was trimmed by 1 base and J by 0 bases, leaving 8 bases between them. The germline V gene has CDR1 PRHDT and CDR2 FYEKMQ (reference sequence). The CDR3 loop is CASSLEQASTDTQYF. The CDR3 coding sequence is TGTGCCAGCAGCTTAGAGCAGGCTAGCACAGATACGCAGTATTTT.

V and J are TRBV27 and TRBJ2-3; D is unclear. The germline V gene has CDR1 MNHEY and CDR2 SMNVEV (reference sequence). The V and J ends lost 4 bases and 1 base respectively, with 12 bases between them. This CDR3 contains 15 residues. This chain's CDR3 is CASSYTLDGTDTQYF. DNA of the CDR3: TGTGCCAGCAGTTATACGCTAGATGGCACAGATACGCAGTATTTT.